The clone carrying this TCR beta chain was counted a single time. Antigen specificity is unknown. Produced via immunoSEQ multiplex PCR; TCRdb's table is partial and in-frame only. In the table there are 90,000 to 100,000 clones, around 89% of which are singletons. This sample stems from a study of T cell responses to AZD1222 COVID-19 vaccine. General study results and limits: Baseline antibody screening turned up just a handful of seropositive AZD1222 recipients. Mostly white British, mostly female donors; authors suggested clonal diversity may be underestimated.

The CDR3 sequence is 11 residues long. CDR1 is SNHLY, CDR2 FYNNEI, per germline. V was cut by 1 base and J by 10 bases, with 4 bases left in between. The chain couples TRBV2 to TRBJ2-2; D unresolved. Sequencing was performed on peripheral blood, taken on day 0 of AZD1222 vaccination. This TCR was sampled from an adult in good health. CDR3 protein: CASSEVVELFF. The CDR3 nucleotides read TGTGCCAGCAGTGAAGTGGTGGAGCTGTTTTTT.